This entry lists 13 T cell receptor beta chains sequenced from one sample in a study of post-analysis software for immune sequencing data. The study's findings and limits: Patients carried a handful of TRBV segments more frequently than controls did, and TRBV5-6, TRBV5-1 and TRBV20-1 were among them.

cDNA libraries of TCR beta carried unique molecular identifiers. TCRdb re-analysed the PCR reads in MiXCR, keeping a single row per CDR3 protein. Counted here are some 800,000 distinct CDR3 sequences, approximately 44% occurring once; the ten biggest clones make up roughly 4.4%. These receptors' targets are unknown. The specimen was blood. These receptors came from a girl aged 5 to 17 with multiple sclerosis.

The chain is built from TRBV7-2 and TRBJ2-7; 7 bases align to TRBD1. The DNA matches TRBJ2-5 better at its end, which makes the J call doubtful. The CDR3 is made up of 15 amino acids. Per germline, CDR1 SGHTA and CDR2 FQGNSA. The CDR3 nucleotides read TGTGCCAGCAGCCTCGCTTGGGTCAGGGGGGAGACCCAGTACTTC. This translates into CASSLAWVRGETQYF.

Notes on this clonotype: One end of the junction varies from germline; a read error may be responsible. CDR3 sequence: CASSYGTGNCGYTF. The CDR3 coding sequence is TGTGCCAGCAGCTACGGGACAGGAAACTGTGGCTACACCTTC. The V gene is TRBV6-5, the J gene TRBJ1-2; 8 bases match TRBD1. The CDR3 totals 14 residues. Germline V lookup: CDR1 MNHEY, CDR2 SVGAGI.

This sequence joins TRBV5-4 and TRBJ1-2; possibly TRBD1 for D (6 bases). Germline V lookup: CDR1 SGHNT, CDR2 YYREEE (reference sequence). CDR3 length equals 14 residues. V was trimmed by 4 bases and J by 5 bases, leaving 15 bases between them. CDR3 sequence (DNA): TGTGCCAGCAGCCCAGAGGACAGAAGATATGGCTACACCTTC. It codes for CASSPEDRRYGYTF.

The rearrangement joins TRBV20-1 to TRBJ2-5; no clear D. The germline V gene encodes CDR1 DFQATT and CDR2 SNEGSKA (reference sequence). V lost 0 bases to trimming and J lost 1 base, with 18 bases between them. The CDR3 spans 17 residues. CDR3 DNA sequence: TGCAGTGCTAGAGATTGGCGAGAGAGCAGAGTCCAAGAGACCCAGTACTTC. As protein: CSARDWRESRVQETQYF.

The CDR3 protein is CASSLAELRQPYNEQFF. The CDR3 nucleotides are TGTGCCAGCAGCTTAGCCGAGTTGAGACAGCCCTACAATGAGCAGTTCTTC. The rearrangement links TRBV7-8 to TRBJ2-1, with D tentatively TRBD1 (5 bases). From germline, CDR1 is SGHVS and CDR2 FQNEAQ. V was shortened by 0 bases and J by 2 bases, with 14 bases between the two germline ends. CDR3 length equals 17 residues.

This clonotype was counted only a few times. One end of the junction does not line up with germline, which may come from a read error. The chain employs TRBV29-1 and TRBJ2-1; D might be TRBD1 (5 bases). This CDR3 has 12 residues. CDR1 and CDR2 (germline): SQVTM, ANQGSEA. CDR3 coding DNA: TGCAGTGTTGATGAGTGGGGCGATGAGCAGTTCTTC. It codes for CSVDEWGDEQFF.

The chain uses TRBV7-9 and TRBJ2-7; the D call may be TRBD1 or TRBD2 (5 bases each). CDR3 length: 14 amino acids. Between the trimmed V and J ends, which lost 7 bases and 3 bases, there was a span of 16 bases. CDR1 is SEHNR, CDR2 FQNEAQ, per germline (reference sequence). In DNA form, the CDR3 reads TGTGCCAGCACCGCCGGGGCAGGCCACTACGAGCAGTACTTC. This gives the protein CASTAGAGHYEQYF.

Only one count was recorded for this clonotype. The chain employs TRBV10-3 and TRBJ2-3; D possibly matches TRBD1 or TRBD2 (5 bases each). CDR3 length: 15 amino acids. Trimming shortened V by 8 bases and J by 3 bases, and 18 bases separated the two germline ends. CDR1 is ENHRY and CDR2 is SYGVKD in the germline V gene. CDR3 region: CAIQTQGDTTDTQYF. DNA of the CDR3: TGTGCCATCCAAACCCAGGGAGACACTACAGATACGCAGTATTTT.

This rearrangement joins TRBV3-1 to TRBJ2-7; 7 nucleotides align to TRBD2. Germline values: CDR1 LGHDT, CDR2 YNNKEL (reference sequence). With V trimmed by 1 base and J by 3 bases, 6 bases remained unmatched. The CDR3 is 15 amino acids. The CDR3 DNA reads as TGTGCCAGCAGCCAAGTCGCGGGAGCGGGCTACGAGCAGTACTTC. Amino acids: CASSQVAGAGYEQYF.

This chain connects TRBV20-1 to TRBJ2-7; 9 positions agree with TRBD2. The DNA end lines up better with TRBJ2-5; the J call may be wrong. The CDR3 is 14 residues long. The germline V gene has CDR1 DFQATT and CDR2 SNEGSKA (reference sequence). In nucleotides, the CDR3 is TGCAGTGCGACCATTAGCGGGAGAACGGAGACCCAGTACTTC. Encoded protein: CSATISGRTETQYF.

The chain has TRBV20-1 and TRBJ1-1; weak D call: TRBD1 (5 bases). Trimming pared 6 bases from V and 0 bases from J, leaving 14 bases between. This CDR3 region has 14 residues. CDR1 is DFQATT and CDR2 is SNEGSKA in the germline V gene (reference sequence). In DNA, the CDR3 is TGCAGTGCCTCAGGGCCCCACATGAACACTGAAGCTTTCTTT. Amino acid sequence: CSASGPHMNTEAFF.

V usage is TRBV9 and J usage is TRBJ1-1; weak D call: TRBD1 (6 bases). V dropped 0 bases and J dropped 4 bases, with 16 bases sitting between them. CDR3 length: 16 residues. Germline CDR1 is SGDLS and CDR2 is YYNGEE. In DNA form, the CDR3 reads TGTGCCAGCAGCGTAGACGTAGGCAGGGGAAGCACTGAAGCTTTCTTT. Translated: CASSVDVGRGSTEAFF.

CDR3 coding DNA: TGTGCCAGCAGCCAAGATCCATTCACAGATACGCAGTATTTT. It yields the protein CASSQDPFTDTQYF. This rearrangement joins TRBV3-1 to TRBJ2-3; D call uncertain. Germline V lookup: CDR1 LGHDT, CDR2 YNNKEL (reference sequence). Between the trimmed V and J ends, which lost 0 bases and 2 bases, there was a span of 6 bases. The CDR3 consists of 14 residues.